This TCR beta chain emerged from a study of regulatory T cells in long-lasting Graves disease (dated by TCRdb to 2020 to 2022). The study in broad terms: To count as having persistent Graves' disease, a patient had to have received antithyroid drug treatment for over 5 years with TSH receptor autoantibodies remaining persistently positive. This study used TCR sequencing and RNA sequencing of peripheral blood to compare persistent Graves' disease patients against newly diagnosed Graves' disease patients. The study was registered as a clinical trial and conducted in China. A total of roughly 35 samples were covered by TCR sequencing, comprising approximately 13 persistent and around 20 newly diagnosed Graves' disease patients. Antithyroid drugs had been taken for approximately 10 years on average by persistent Graves' disease patients in the clinical cohort.

Library method: multiplex PCR. Sequenced using an Illumina HiSeq 4000. CDR3 regions were amplified by Arm-PCR with iRepertoire HTBI primers to construct TCR beta libraries. PCR products were gel purified before sequencing. As for how the authors treated the data: Gene usage analysis of CDR3 amino acid clonotypes relied on the 60 or so TRBV and 14 TRBJ segments identified across samples. COPE and FqMerger were used to merge filtered high-quality paired reads into contigs. BLAST was used to align contigs to IMGT TRBV, TRBD and TRBJ reference genes, and CDR3 was defined according to IMGT. Any clonotype with a frequency above 0.1% was counted as a highly expanded clone. Shannon entropy was used to measure repertoire diversity, and the Gini coefficient was used to measure V-J evenness. Public clonotypes were defined as clonotypes shared by more than one individual. The public sequencing data were trimmed at Q25 with fastp and processed into clonotypes with MiXCR by TCRdb, which kept only in-frame beta chains. Rows merge per CDR3 protein into single entries with the most common DNA and genes. The V and J calls, along with clone size, are taken from TCRdb and not from the paper's own processing. Present in this sample are about 470,000 distinct CDR3 sequences, more than 20% of which were seen just once. The top ten clones comprise under 9% of the sample.

The study at large found these results: The authors noted that the small sample size was a limitation that may lower accuracy. A larger number of public clonotypes was shared among persistent patients (fewer than 3,000) than among newly diagnosed patients (around 870). Sequencing and analysis were limited to the TCR beta chain. Preferential use of TRBV28, TRBJ1-2 and TRBJ2-5 was observed in persistent disease, whereas TRBV20-1 and TRBJ2-1 were favored in newly diagnosed disease. Compared with newly diagnosed patients, persistent Graves' disease patients had lower TCR Shannon entropy and fewer highly expanded clones, which suggests clonal expansion. The study examined only peripheral blood because the primary lesion, thyroid tissue, could not be accessed.

Counted from cysteine to phenylalanine, this CDR3 has 18 amino acids. Only the CDR3 DNA is retained, 54 bases long and in frame from the first base. The germline V gene yields SNHLY for CDR1 and FYNNEI for CDR2. From V the trimming removes 4 bases and from J it removes 0 bases, while the gene matches leave 13 bases of the junction unaccounted for. Regarding this clonotype: Its antigen is not yet known. Base qualities are not recorded, but no much larger clone differs from it by a single base.

The intended sense of this specimen's time point label: persistent/refractory GD, antithyroid drugs over 5 years with positive TRAb. RNA was extracted from PBMCs in TRIzol for both TCR sequencing and RNA sequencing. Graves' disease was diagnosed according to American Thyroid Association guidelines. Patients were recruited from an endocrinology department in Xi'an, China. Each patient gave 7.5 to 10 milliliters of peripheral blood, collected in an EDTA anticoagulant tube. Ficoll Paque Plus density gradient separation was used to isolate PBMCs, and no further T cell sorting was performed. An Agilent 2100 Bioanalyzer and agarose gel were used to assess RNA quality, and a NanoDrop 2000 was used to measure RNA concentration.

Recombination connected TRBV2 to TRBJ1-1, with 8 middle bases fitting TRBD1. The sample consisted of peripheral blood mononuclear cells (PBMCs), taken when the disease was refractory, from a patient treated with antithyroid drugs. The sequence derives from a female donor with Graves disease. The encoded CDR3 is CASSANKMGQEVNTEAFF. The nucleotide sequence is given as TGTGCCAGCAGTGCCAATAAAATGGGACAGGAGGTGAACACTGAAGCTTTCTTT.